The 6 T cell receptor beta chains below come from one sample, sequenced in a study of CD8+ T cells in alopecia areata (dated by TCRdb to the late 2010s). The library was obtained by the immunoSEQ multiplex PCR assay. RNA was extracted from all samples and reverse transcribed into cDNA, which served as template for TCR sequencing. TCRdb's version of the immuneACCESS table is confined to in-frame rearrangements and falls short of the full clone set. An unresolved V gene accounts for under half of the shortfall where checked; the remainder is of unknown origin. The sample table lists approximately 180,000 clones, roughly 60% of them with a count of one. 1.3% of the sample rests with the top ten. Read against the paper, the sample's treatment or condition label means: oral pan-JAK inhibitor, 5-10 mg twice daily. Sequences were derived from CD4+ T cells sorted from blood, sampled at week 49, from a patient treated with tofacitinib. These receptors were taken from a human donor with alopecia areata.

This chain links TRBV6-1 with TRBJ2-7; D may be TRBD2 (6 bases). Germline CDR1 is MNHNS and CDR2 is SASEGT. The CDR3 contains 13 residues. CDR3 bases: TGTGCGGGGTCCTGGGAGGTTAACTACGAGCAGTACTTC. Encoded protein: CAGSWEVNYEQYF.

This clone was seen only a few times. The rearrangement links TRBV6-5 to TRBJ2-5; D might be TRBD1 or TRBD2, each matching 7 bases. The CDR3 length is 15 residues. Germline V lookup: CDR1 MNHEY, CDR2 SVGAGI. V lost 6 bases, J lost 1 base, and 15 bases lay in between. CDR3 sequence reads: CASRRTGEGQETQYF. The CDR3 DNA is TGTGCCAGCAGGAGAACAGGGGAGGGCCAAGAGACCCAGTACTTC.

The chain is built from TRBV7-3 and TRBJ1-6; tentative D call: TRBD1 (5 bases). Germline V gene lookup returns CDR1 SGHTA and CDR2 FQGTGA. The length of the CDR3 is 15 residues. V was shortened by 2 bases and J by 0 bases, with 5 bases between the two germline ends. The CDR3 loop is CASSLGGSYNSPLHF. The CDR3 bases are TGTGCCAGCAGCTTAGGGGGCTCCTATAATTCACCCCTCCACTTT.

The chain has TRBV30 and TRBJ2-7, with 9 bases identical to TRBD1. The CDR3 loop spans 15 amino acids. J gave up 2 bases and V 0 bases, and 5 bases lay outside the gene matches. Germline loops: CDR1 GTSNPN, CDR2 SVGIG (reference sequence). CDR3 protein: CAWSVRDREAYEQYF. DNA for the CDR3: TGTGCCTGGAGTGTACGGGACAGGGAGGCCTACGAGCAGTACTTC.

The DNA of the CDR3 is TGCGCCAGCAGCTTGGTGAGGAATAGCAATCAGCCCCAGCATTTT. Protein sequence: CASSLVRNSNQPQHF. The chain employs TRBV5-1 and TRBJ1-5; D is uncertain. Germline CDR1 is SGHRS and CDR2 is YFSETQ. V was pared by 0 bases and J by 0 bases, with 7 bases between. The CDR3 runs 15 residues.

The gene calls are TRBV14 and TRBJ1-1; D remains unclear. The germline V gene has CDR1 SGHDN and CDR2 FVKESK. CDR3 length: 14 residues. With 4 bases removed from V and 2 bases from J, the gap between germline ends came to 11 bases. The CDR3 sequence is CASSPLDSNTEAFF. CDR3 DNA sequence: TGTGCCAGCAGCCCACTGGACTCCAACACTGAAGCTTTCTTT. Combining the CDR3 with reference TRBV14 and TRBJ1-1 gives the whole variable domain EAGVTQFPSHSVIEKGQTVTLRCDPISGHDNLYWYRRVMGKEIKFLLHFVKESKQDESGMPNNRFLAERTGGTYSTLKVQPAELEDSGVYFCASSPLDSNTEAFFGQGTRLTVV.